This TCR beta chain was found in a study of shared clonotypes between healthy human individuals. Study-level background: The cohort had two women and three men, ages 18 to 49.

Donors, healthy HIV-negative adults, lacked recent acute infections or vaccinations. Sequencing was at deep level. Assay: immunoSEQ multiplex PCR; the TCRdb copy retains only in-frame clones and omits some. This sample has about 510,000 clones, with around 79% found just once. Material: PBMCs. The receptor was derived from a woman in her thirties or forties in good health. Some clones in this sample may be carry-over from other donors' samples.

CDR3 DNA sequence: TGTGCCAGCAGTTATAACTTTCGGCAGGGTCAGTACTTC. This encodes CASSYNFRQGQYF. This chain connects TRBV6-5 to TRBJ2-5; weak D call: TRBD1 (5 bases). Between the trimmed V and J ends, which lost 3 bases and 11 bases, there was a span of 16 bases. Germline CDR1 is MNHEY and CDR2 is SVGAGI. This CDR3 is 13 amino acids long.